This is a list of T cell receptor beta chains from one sample in a study of blood T cell repertoires in COVID-19. The protocol was immunoSEQ multiplex PCR, while the TCRdb copy is restricted to in-frame clones and leaves out a portion. This table has about 220,000 clones, 88% appearing once. The specimen sequenced was PBMCs or T cells enriched from blood (not recorded which). The receptors here all came from a woman aged 30 to 39 who had recovered from COVID-19. CDR3s include the opening cysteine and the closing phenylalanine or tryptophan. Fields, in order: V gene, D gene, clone size, J gene, CDR3 length, CDR3 protein, CDR3 DNA. The D gene is left open where the match is weak. Rows may omit the clone size; those that give it use once, few, many or a size class.

V gene: TRBV6-5
D gene: -
clone size: -
J gene: TRBJ2-7
CDR3 length: 13
CDR3 protein: CASSSPGVGEQYF
CDR3 DNA: TGTGCCAGCAGTTCCCCGGGGGTCGGGGAGCAGTACTTC

V gene: TRBV2
D gene: -
clone size: -
J gene: TRBJ1-5
CDR3 length: 11
CDR3 protein: CASSSQATQHF
CDR3 DNA: TGTGCCAGCAGTTCCCAGGCGACCCAGCATTTT

V gene: TRBV5-1
D gene: -
clone size: -
J gene: TRBJ2-3
CDR3 length: 14
CDR3 protein: CASSPGLATDTQYF
CDR3 DNA: TGCGCCAGCAGCCCAGGACTTGCCACAGATACGCAGTATTTT

V gene: TRBV11-2
D gene: -
clone size: -
J gene: TRBJ1-3
CDR3 length: 13
CDR3 protein: CASSYSSGNTIYF
CDR3 DNA: TGTGCCAGCAGCTACAGCTCTGGAAACACCATATATTTT

V gene: TRBV7-9
D gene: -
clone size: -
J gene: TRBJ1-1
CDR3 length: 16
CDR3 protein: CASSARGQGYGTEAFF
CDR3 DNA: TGTGCCAGCAGCGCAAGGGGTCAGGGATACGGCACTGAAGCTTTCTTT

V gene: TRBV12-2
D gene: -
clone size: -
J gene: TRBJ2-1
CDR3 length: 12
CDR3 protein: CASRLREREQFF
CDR3 DNA: TGTGCAAGTCGCTTACGGGAGCGGGAGCAGTTCTTC

V gene: TRBV28
D gene: -
clone size: -
J gene: TRBJ2-3
CDR3 length: 15
CDR3 protein: CASSSSEQAQNTQYF
CDR3 DNA: TGTGCCAGCAGTTCTAGTGAACAGGCACAGAATACGCAGTATTTT

V gene: TRBV11-2
D gene: -
clone size: -
J gene: TRBJ2-1
CDR3 length: 16
CDR3 protein: CASSFRGGEAYNEQFF
CDR3 DNA: TGTGCCAGCAGCTTTAGGGGGGGGGAGGCCTACAATGAGCAGTTCTTC

V gene: TRBV11-2
D gene: TRBD2
clone size: once
J gene: TRBJ2-5
CDR3 length: 15
CDR3 protein: CASSSLAGRQETQYF
CDR3 DNA: TGTGCCAGCAGCTCACTAGCGGGCAGACAAGAGACCCAGTACTTC

V gene: TRBV5-6
D gene: TRBD1
clone size: -
J gene: TRBJ1-1
CDR3 length: 14
CDR3 protein: CASSLWDRDTEAFF
CDR3 DNA: TGTGCCAGCAGCTTGTGGGACAGGGACACTGAAGCTTTCTTT

V gene: TRBV10-3
D gene: TRBD2
clone size: -
J gene: TRBJ2-3
CDR3 length: 14
CDR3 protein: CASLAGASTDTQYF
CDR3 DNA: TGTGCCTCCTTAGCGGGGGCCAGCACAGATACGCAGTATTTT

V gene: TRBV10-3
D gene: -
clone size: once
J gene: TRBJ1-3
CDR3 length: 14
CDR3 protein: CAISRRSSGNTIYF
CDR3 DNA: TGTGCCATCAGTAGACGGAGCTCTGGAAACACCATATATTTT

V gene: TRBV7-3
D gene: TRBD2
clone size: -
J gene: TRBJ2-5
CDR3 length: 16
CDR3 protein: CASSLSPRGGQETQYF
CDR3 DNA: TGTGCCAGCAGCTTAAGTCCCCGGGGAGGGCAAGAGACCCAGTACTTC

V gene: TRBV11-3
D gene: -
clone size: -
J gene: TRBJ2-2
CDR3 length: 12
CDR3 protein: CASSYTTGELFF
CDR3 DNA: TGTGCCAGCAGCTACACCACCGGGGAGCTGTTTTTT

V gene: TRBV5-6
D gene: -
clone size: once
J gene: TRBJ1-2
CDR3 length: 13
CDR3 protein: CASSPSGQRYYTF
CDR3 DNA: TGTGCCAGCAGCCCATCAGGACAGCGTTACTACACCTTC

V gene: TRBV4-3
D gene: -
clone size: -
J gene: TRBJ1-1
CDR3 length: 16
CDR3 protein: CASSQDLTGTNTEAFF
CDR3 DNA: TGCGCCAGCAGCCAAGATCTCACAGGGACCAACACTGAAGCTTTCTTT

V gene: TRBV12-3/TRBV12-4
D gene: -
clone size: once
J gene: TRBJ2-5
CDR3 length: 11
CDR3 protein: CASSQQQTQYF
CDR3 DNA: TGTGCCAGCAGCCAACAGCAGACCCAGTACTTC

V gene: TRBV5-4
D gene: -
clone size: -
J gene: TRBJ2-1
CDR3 length: 14
CDR3 protein: CASSLGQFGNEQFF
CDR3 DNA: TGTGCCAGCAGCTTGGGACAGTTTGGCAATGAGCAGTTCTTC

V gene: TRBV7-9
D gene: -
clone size: once
J gene: TRBJ1-4
CDR3 length: 15
CDR3 protein: CASSFRQATNEKLFF
CDR3 DNA: TGTGCCAGCAGCTTCAGACAGGCAACTAATGAAAAACTGTTTTTT

V gene: TRBV19
D gene: -
clone size: -
J gene: TRBJ1-3
CDR3 length: 15
CDR3 protein: CASSSITPPGNTIYF
CDR3 DNA: TGTGCCAGTAGTTCGATTACTCCCCCTGGAAACACCATATATTTT

V gene: TRBV29-1
D gene: -
clone size: -
J gene: TRBJ2-2
CDR3 length: 13
CDR3 protein: CSVDRRNTGELFF
CDR3 DNA: TGCAGCGTCGACAGGAGGAACACCGGGGAGCTGTTTTTT

V gene: TRBV11-2
D gene: TRBD2
clone size: -
J gene: TRBJ2-5
CDR3 length: 15
CDR3 protein: CASSLVIAGVETQYF
CDR3 DNA: TGTGCCAGCAGCTTAGTTATAGCGGGGGTAGAGACCCAGTACTTC

V gene: TRBV2
D gene: TRBD2
clone size: once
J gene: TRBJ2-7
CDR3 length: 13
CDR3 protein: CASFGLAGLEQYF
CDR3 DNA: TGTGCCAGCTTCGGACTAGCGGGGTTGGAGCAGTACTTC

V gene: TRBV6-1
D gene: -
clone size: -
J gene: TRBJ2-5
CDR3 length: 15
CDR3 protein: CASSELGGSSETQYF
CDR3 DNA: TGTGCCAGCAGTGAACTCGGAGGATCTTCCGAGACCCAGTACTTC

V gene: TRBV5-1
D gene: -
clone size: -
J gene: TRBJ2-7
CDR3 length: 12
CDR3 protein: CASTTENYEQYF
CDR3 DNA: TGCGCCAGTACAACAGAAAACTACGAGCAGTACTTC

V gene: TRBV7-6
D gene: -
clone size: -
J gene: TRBJ1-6
CDR3 length: 13
CDR3 protein: CASSLAQDSPLHF
CDR3 DNA: TGTGCCAGCAGCTTAGCGCAGGATTCACCCCTCCACTTT

V gene: TRBV5-1
D gene: TRBD1
clone size: -
J gene: TRBJ1-2
CDR3 length: 15
CDR3 protein: CASSPATGSPYGYTF
CDR3 DNA: TGCGCCAGCAGCCCCGCGACAGGGTCCCCCTATGGCTACACCTTC

V gene: TRBV19
D gene: TRBD1
clone size: -
J gene: TRBJ2-1
CDR3 length: 15
CDR3 protein: CASSPDRGRPSGQFF
CDR3 DNA: TGTGCCAGTAGCCCCGACAGGGGGCGGCCTTCTGGGCAGTTCTTC

V gene: TRBV4-3
D gene: -
clone size: -
J gene: TRBJ1-1
CDR3 length: 14
CDR3 protein: CASSHGVERVEAFF
CDR3 DNA: TGCGCCAGCAGCCATGGGGTTGAGAGGGTTGAAGCTTTCTTT

V gene: TRBV5-1
D gene: -
clone size: -
J gene: TRBJ1-1
CDR3 length: 14
CDR3 protein: CASSLDGGAGEAFF
CDR3 DNA: TGCGCCAGCAGCTTGGATGGGGGCGCGGGTGAAGCTTTCTTT

V gene: TRBV19
D gene: TRBD1
clone size: -
J gene: TRBJ1-2
CDR3 length: 14
CDR3 protein: CASTTPGTGYGYTF
CDR3 DNA: TGTGCCAGTACCACCCCCGGGACAGGCTATGGCTACACCTTC

V gene: TRBV6-2/TRBV6-3
D gene: -
clone size: once
J gene: TRBJ2-4
CDR3 length: 19
CDR3 protein: CASSIKIPSSRDSKYIQYF
CDR3 DNA: TGTGCCAGCAGTATAAAAATCCCATCGAGTCGGGACTCCAAGTACATTCAGTACTTC

V gene: TRBV27
D gene: -
clone size: -
J gene: TRBJ2-3
CDR3 length: 14
CDR3 protein: CASSFTRSTDTQYF
CDR3 DNA: TGTGCCAGCAGTTTTACGCGAAGCACAGATACGCAGTATTTT

V gene: TRBV4-1
D gene: TRBD2
clone size: -
J gene: TRBJ2-5
CDR3 length: 14
CDR3 protein: CASSQRGEEETQYF
CDR3 DNA: TGCGCCAGCAGCCAACGGGGGGAGGAGGAGACCCAGTACTTC

V gene: TRBV7-2
D gene: -
clone size: -
J gene: TRBJ1-1
CDR3 length: 14
CDR3 protein: CASVAGAANTEAFF
CDR3 DNA: TGTGCCAGCGTCGCGGGGGCGGCGAACACTGAAGCTTTCTTT

V gene: TRBV4-3
D gene: -
clone size: -
J gene: TRBJ1-2
CDR3 length: 15
CDR3 protein: CASSQGRWGDYGYTF
CDR3 DNA: TGCGCCAGCAGCCAAGGGAGGTGGGGAGACTATGGCTACACCTTC

V gene: TRBV6-5
D gene: -
clone size: -
J gene: TRBJ1-1
CDR3 length: 14
CDR3 protein: CASSPDRRNTEAFF
CDR3 DNA: TGTGCCAGCAGTCCCGACAGACGCAACACTGAAGCTTTCTTT